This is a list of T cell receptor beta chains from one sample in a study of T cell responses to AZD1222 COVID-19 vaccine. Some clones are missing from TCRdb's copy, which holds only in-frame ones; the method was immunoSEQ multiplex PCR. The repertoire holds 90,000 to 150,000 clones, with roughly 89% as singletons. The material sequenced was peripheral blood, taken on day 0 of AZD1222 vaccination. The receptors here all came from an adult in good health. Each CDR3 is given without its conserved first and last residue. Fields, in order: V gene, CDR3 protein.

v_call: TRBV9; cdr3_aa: ASSVAGAEAF
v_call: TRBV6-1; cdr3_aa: ASSEVGTFSGNTIY
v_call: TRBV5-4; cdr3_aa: ASSLERTVFSSNQPQH
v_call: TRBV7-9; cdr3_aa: ASSSTRSGANEQF
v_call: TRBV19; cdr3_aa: ASSHLVGSTDTQY
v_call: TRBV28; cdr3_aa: ASSQLGQGDSGELF
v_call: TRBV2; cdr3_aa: ASRPSGLAAEQY
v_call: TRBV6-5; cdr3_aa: ASRRTSGTYEQY
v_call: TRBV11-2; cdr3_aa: ASSLEVRGVGYT
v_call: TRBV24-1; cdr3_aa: ATSDQTLGPNTGELF
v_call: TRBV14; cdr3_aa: ASSQDLPRGTEAF
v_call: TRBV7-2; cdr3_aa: ASSPVVGGAEVYEQY
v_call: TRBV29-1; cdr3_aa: SVGMSQETQY
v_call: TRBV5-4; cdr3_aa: ASSPRQGIPGELF
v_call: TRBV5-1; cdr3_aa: ASRTEGGNTIY
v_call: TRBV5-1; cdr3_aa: ASSLFRTSVNEQF
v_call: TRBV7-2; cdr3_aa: ASSSRASGRNEQF
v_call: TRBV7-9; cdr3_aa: ASSSGSGGHYGYT
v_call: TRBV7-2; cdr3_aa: ASSPMGQGSYEQY
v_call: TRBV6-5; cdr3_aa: ASRHPNQPQH
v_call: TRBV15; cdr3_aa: ATSRGPEGNEKLF
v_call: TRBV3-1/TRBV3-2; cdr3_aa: ASSRQLRGEKLF
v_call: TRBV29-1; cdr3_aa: SVEDRGSESAYEQY
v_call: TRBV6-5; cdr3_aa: ASTKRVVDTEAF
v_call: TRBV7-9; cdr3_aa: ASSLAGPTYGYT
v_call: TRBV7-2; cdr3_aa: ASSLSGPGSYNEQF
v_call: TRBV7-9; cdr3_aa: ASSLKASLAVTSYNEQF
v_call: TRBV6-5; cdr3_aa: ASMQPGQNQPQH
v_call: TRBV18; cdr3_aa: ASCLERAFSQETQY
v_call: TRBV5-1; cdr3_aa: ASSLGPQGNTIY
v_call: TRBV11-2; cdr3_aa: ASSPRTSGSVETQY
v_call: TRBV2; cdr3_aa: ASSGIAGGSTGELF
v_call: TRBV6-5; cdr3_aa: ASRPGRNTEAF